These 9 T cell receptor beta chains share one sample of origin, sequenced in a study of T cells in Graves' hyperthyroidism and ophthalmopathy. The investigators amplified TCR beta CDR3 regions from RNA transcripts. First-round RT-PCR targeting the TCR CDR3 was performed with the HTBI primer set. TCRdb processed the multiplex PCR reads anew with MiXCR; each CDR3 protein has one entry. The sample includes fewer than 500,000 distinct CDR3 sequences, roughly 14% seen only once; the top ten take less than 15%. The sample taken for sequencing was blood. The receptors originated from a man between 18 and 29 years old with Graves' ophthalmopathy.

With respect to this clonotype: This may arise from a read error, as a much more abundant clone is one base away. The CDR3 DNA reads as TGTACCAGCAGTGAGGCCCAGAACACCTACGAGCAGTACTTC. This codes for CTSSEAQNTYEQYF. This rearrangement joins TRBV7-8 to TRBJ2-7; D gene ambiguous. The CDR3 is 14 amino acids. Germline-derived CDR1 and CDR2 are SGHVS and FQNEAQ. Complete variable domain (other parts from reference TRBV7-8 and TRBJ2-7): GAGVSQSPRYKVAKRGQDVALRCDPISGHVSLFWYQQALGQGPEFLTYFQNEAQLDKSGLPSDRFFAERPEGSVSTLKIQRTQQEDSAVYLCTSSEAQNTYEQYFGPGTRLTVT.

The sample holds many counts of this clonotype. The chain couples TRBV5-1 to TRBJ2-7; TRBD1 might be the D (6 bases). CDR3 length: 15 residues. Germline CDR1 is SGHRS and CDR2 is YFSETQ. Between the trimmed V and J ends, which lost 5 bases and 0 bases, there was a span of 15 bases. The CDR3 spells CASSGRTVSSYEQYF. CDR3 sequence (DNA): TGCGCCAGCAGTGGACGGACAGTGAGCTCCTACGAGCAGTACTTC.

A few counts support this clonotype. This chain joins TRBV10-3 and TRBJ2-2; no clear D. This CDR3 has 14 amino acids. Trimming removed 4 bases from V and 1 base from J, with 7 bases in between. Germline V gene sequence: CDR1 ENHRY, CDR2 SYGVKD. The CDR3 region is CAISVRQNTGELFF. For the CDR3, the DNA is TGTGCCATCAGTGTACGGCAGAACACCGGGGAGCTGTTTTTT.

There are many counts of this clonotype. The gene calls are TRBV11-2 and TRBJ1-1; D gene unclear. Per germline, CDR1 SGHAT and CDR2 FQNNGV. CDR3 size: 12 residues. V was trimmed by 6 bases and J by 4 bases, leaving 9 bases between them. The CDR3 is CASRHGATEAFF. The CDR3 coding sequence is TGTGCCAGCAGACATGGTGCCACTGAAGCTTTCTTT.

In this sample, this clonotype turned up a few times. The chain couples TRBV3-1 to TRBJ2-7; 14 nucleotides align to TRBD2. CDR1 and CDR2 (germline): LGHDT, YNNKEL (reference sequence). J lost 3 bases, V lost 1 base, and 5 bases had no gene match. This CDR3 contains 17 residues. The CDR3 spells CASSQGWGLAGVYEQYF. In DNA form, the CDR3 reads TGTGCCAGCAGCCAAGGTTGGGGACTAGCGGGAGTCTACGAGCAGTACTTC.

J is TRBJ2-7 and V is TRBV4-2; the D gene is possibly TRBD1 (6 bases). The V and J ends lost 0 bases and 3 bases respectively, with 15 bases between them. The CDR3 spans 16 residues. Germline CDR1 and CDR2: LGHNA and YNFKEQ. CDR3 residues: CASSQDEGTIVYEQYF. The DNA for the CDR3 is TGTGCCAGCAGCCAAGATGAAGGGACAATTGTCTACGAGCAGTACTTC.

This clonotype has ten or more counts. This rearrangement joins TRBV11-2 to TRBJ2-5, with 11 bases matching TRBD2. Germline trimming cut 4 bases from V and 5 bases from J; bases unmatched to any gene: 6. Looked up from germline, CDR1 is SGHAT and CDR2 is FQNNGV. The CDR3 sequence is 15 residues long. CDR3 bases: TGTGCCAGCAGCTATAGCGGGAGGGCCGGTGAGACCCAGTACTTC. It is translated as CASSYSGRAGETQYF. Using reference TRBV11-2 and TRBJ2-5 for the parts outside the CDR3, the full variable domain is EAGVAQSPRYKIIEKRQSVAFWCNPISGHATLYWYQQILGQGPKLLIQFQNNGVVDDSQLPKDRFSAERLKGVDSTLKIQPAKLEDSAVYLCASSYSGRAGETQYFGPGTRLLVL.

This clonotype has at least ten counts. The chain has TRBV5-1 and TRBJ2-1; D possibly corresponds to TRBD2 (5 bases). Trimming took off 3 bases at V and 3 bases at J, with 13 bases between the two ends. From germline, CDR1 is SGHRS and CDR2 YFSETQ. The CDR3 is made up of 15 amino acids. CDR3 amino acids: CASSWTPTGYNEQFF. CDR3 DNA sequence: TGCGCCAGCAGCTGGACTCCGACGGGCTACAATGAGCAGTTCTTC. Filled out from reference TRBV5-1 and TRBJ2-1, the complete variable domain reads KAGVTQTPRYLIKTRGQQVTLSCSPISGHRSVSWYQQTPGQGLQFLFEYFSETQRNKGNFPGRFSGRQFSNSRSEMNVSTLELGDSALYLCASSWTPTGYNEQFFGPGTRLTVL.

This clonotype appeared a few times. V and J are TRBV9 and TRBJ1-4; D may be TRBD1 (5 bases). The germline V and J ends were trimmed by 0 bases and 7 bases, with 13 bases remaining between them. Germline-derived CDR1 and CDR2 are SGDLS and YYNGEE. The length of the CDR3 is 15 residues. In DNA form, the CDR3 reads TGTGCCAGCAGCGTAGGGGCAGGGTCGGGTGAAAAACTGTTTTTT. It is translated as CASSVGAGSGEKLFF.